Below, one TCR beta chain is given with its context. Its antigen remains unidentified. Each diabetic donor fulfilled classification criteria for either type 1 or type 2. The CDR3 sequence is 13 residues long. The germline V gene has CDR1 SGHTS and CDR2 YDEGEE. Trimming removed 2 bases at V and 5 bases at J, with 10 bases between. The data stem from a study of type 1 and type 2 diabetes patients. On the study more broadly: T cells were magnetically sorted from PBMCs as CD4+ or CD8+ subsets.

The study's findings and limits: Type 2 diabetes and control V and J usage correlated highly, approximately 0.97. Some expanded clones seen only in T1D might occur in additional T2D or control samples.

Genomic DNA was the PCR template. Amplification of the beta chain CDR3 used 30 forward and 13 reverse multiplex primers. TCRdb analysed the multiplex PCR reads with MiXCR anew, one entry per CDR3 protein. Altogether fewer than 300,000 distinct CDR3 sequences are present, roughly 48% being singletons, with the ten largest covering approximately 14%. The source is a man aged 18 to 29 with type 2 diabetes. This chain joins TRBV5-8 and TRBJ1-1; no definite D call. Sequenced input: peripheral blood mononuclear cells (PBMCs). The CDR3: CASSLGRWTEAFF. CDR3 nucleotides: TGTGCCAGCAGCTTAGGGCGATGGACTGAAGCTTTCTTT.